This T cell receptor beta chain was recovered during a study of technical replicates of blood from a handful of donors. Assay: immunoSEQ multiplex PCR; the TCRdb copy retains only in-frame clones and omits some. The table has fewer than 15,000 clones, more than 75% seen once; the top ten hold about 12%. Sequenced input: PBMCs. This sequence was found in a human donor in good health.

The CDR3: CASSEGGLAGGREQFF. The CDR3 DNA reads TGTGCCAGCAGTGAAGGGGGACTAGCGGGAGGACGGGAGCAGTTCTTC. The chain is built from TRBV6-1 and TRBJ2-1, with TRBD2 identical over 15 bases. Germline trimming cut 1 base from V and 10 bases from J; bases unmatched to any gene: 5. CDR1 MNHNS and CDR2 SASEGT come from the germline V gene. This CDR3 contains 16 residues.